The sequence of this T cell receptor beta chain was determined in a study of blood T cell repertoires in COVID-19. Turning to the study itself: COVID-19 samples, acute and convalescent, were from the United States, Italy and Spain. Sources were T cells, B-cell-depleted T cells, or PBMCs; the material itself was cDNA or gDNA.

Germline V gives CDR1 LNHDA, CDR2 SQIVND (reference sequence). The CDR3 length is 14 residues. V lost 8 bases, J lost 0 bases, and 12 bases lay in between. Seattle cases were enrolled at active infection and followed longitudinally. Original handling: Nucleated cell counts were estimated from reference gene primer amplification. The repertoire was sequenced with immunoSEQ multiplex PCR; TCRdb's copy has only in-frame clones and lacks some. V and J calls and clone size come straight from that table; D and trimming were deduced from the DNA. The sample includes 200,000 to 250,000 clones, about 83% of them seen just once.

This receptor was obtained from a woman in her 30s with COVID-19, enrolled during active disease. This sequence joins TRBV19 and TRBJ2-3; no reliable D call. Sequenced sample: peripheral blood. In nucleotides, the CDR3 is TGTGCCAGTGCCAAGCGAGACAGCACAGATACGCAGTATTTT. Translated: CASAKRDSTDTQYF.